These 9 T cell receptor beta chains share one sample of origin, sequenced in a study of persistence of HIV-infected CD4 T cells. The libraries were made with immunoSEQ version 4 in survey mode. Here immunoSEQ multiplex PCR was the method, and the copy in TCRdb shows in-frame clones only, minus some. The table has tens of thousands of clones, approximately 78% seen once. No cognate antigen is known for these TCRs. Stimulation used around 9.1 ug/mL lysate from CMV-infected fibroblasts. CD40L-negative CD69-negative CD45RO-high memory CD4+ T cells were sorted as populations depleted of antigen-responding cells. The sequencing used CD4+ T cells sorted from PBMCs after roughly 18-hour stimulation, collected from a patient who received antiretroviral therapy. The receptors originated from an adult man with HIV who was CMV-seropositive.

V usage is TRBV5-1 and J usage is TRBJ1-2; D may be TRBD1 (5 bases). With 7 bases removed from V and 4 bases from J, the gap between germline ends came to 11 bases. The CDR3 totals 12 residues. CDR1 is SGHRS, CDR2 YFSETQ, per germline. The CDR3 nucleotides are TGCGCCAGCGCTCAGGGCGGCTATGGCTACACCTTC. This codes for CASAQGGYGYTF.

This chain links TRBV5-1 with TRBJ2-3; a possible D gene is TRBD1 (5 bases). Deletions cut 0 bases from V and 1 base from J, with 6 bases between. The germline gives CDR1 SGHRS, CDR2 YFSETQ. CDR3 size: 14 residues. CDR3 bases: TGCGCCAGCAGCTTGGGACAGCGCACAGATACGCAGTATTTT. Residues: CASSLGQRTDTQYF.

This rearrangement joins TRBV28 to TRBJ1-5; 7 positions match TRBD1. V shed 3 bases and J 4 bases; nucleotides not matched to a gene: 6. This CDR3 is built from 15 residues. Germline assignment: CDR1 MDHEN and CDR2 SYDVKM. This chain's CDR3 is CASSFRPGQNQPQHF. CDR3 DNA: TGTGCCAGCAGTTTTAGGCCGGGACAGAATCAGCCCCAGCATTTT.

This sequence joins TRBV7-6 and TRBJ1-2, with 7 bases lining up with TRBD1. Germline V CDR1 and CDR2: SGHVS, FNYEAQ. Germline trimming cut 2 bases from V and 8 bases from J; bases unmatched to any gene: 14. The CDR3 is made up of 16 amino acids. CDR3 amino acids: CASSLSPTTGKRGYTF. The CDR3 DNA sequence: TGTGCCAGCAGCTTATCCCCGACGACAGGGAAGAGAGGCTACACCTTC.

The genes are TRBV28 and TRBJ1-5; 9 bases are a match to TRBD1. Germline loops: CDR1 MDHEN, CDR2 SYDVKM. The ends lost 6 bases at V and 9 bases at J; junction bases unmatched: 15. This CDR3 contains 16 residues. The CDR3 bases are TGTGCCAGCAGCGTGATATCCGGGACAGGGACTCTGCCCCAGCATTTT. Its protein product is CASSVISGTGTLPQHF. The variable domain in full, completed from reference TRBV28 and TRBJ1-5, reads DVKVTQSSRYLVKRTGEKVFLECVQDMDHENMFWYRQDPGLGLRLIYFSYDVKMKEKGDIPEGYSVSREKKERFSLILESASTNQTSMYLCASSVISGTGTLPQHFGDGTRLSIL.

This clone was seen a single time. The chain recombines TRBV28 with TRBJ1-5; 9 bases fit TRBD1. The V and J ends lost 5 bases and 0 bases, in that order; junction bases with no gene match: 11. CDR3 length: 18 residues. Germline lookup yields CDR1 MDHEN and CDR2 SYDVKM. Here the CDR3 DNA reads TGTGCCAGCAGTCCATCCGGGACAGGGAGCTATAGCAATCAGCCCCAGCATTTT. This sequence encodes CASSPSGTGSYSNQPQHF.

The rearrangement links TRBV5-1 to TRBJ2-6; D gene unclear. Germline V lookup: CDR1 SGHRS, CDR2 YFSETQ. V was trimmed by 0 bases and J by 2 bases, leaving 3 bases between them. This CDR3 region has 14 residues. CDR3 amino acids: CASSLETGANVLTF. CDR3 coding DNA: TGCGCCAGCAGCTTGGAGACTGGGGCCAACGTCCTGACTTTC.

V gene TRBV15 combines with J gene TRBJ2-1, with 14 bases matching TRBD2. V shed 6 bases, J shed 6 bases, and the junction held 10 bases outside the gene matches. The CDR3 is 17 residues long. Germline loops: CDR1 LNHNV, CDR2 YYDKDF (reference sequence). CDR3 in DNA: TGTGCCACCAGTACCTCCCGGACTAGCGGGGGGATCAATGAGCAGTTCTTC. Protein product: CATSTSRTSGGINEQFF.

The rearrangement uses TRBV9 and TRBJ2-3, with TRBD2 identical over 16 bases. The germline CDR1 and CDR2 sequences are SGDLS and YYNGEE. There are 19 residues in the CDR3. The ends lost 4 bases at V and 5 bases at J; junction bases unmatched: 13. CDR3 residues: CASSPRTGTSGGAVDTQYF. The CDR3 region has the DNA TGTGCCAGCAGCCCGAGAACTGGGACTAGCGGGGGGGCGGTAGATACGCAGTATTTT.